A selection of T cell receptor beta chains follows, all from one sample in a study of OX40 agonist ivuxolimab in advanced cancers. The table came from immunoSEQ multiplex PCR; TCRdb's copy has only in-frame clones and leaves some out. The repertoire holds 35,000 to 45,000 clones, with around 90% as singletons. The sample consisted of CD4+ or CD8+ T cells sorted from blood, taken in a trial of the OX40 agonist ivuxolimab. The origin of the receptors is an adult with an advanced solid tumor such as melanoma, head and neck, liver or kidney cancer. Each CDR3 is given with its conserved first and last residue. The D gene is left open where the match is weak. Size is stated for part of the rows, as once, few or many counts, or as a class when the clone is expanded.

V gene	clone size	J gene	D gene	CDR3 protein	CDR3 DNA
TRBV7-3	NA	TRBJ2-3	NA	CASSLTGVTDTQYF	TGTGCCAGCAGCCTAACGGGTGTCACAGATACGCAGTATTTT
TRBV4-2	NA	TRBJ2-7	TRBD2	CASSHPGVAGTSSYEQYF	TGTGCCAGCAGCCACCCCGGAGTAGCGGGGACCTCCTCCTACGAGCAGTACTTC
TRBV4-1	once	TRBJ2-2	NA	CASSQRDGELFF	TGCGCCAGCAGCCAAAGGGACGGGGAGCTGTTTTTT
TRBV11-3	NA	TRBJ1-6	NA	CASSPRTAHYNSPLHF	TGTGCCAGCAGTCCTAGGACGGCTCATTATAATTCACCCCTCCACTTT
TRBV11-2	NA	TRBJ1-2	TRBD1	CASSPSGQGVWNYGYTF	TGTGCCAGCAGCCCGTCGGGACAGGGCGTTTGGAACTATGGCTACACCTTC
TRBV15	NA	TRBJ2-1	TRBD1	CATSRDTITGGDEQFF	TGTGCCACCAGCAGAGACACCATAACAGGGGGCGATGAGCAGTTCTTC
TRBV19	NA	TRBJ1-2	NA	CASSSLEVYYGYTF	TGTGCCAGTAGTAGTCTGGAAGTGTACTATGGCTACACCTTC
TRBV5-6	NA	TRBJ2-1	NA	CASSPSIRGSYNEQFF	TGTGCCAGCAGCCCCAGTATCCGGGGCTCCTACAATGAGCAGTTCTTC
TRBV9	NA	TRBJ2-3	TRBD1	CASSVARTGSTDTQYF	TGTGCCAGCAGCGTTGCGAGGACAGGGTCCACAGATACGCAGTATTTT
TRBV27	NA	TRBJ2-5	NA	CASSSRFRDGEETQYF	TGTGCCAGCAGTTCCCGATTCAGGGACGGGGAAGAGACCCAGTACTTC
TRBV7-2	many	TRBJ2-1	NA	CASSFSSYNEQFF	TGTGCCAGCAGCTTCAGTTCCTACAATGAGCAGTTCTTC
TRBV5-4	medium-sized	TRBJ2-3	NA	CASSSLETSTDTQYF	TGTGCCAGCAGCTCCCTCGAAACTAGCACAGATACGCAGTATTTT
TRBV5-6	NA	TRBJ2-7	TRBD1	CASSLGGQGNEQYF	TGTGCCAGCAGCTTGGGCGGACAGGGAAACGAGCAGTACTTC
TRBV15	NA	TRBJ1-1	NA	CATSRGRGWENTEAFF	TGTGCCACCAGCCGCGGGCGCGGGTGGGAGAACACTGAAGCTTTCTTT
TRBV13	NA	TRBJ1-5	NA	CASSPDSAQSAQHF	TGTGCCAGCAGTCCTGACTCCGCTCAATCAGCCCAGCATTTT
TRBV7-9	NA	TRBJ2-3	TRBD2	CASSPTSGGTDTQYF	TGTGCCAGCAGTCCGACTAGCGGGGGAACAGATACGCAGTATTTT
TRBV2	NA	TRBJ1-4	TRBD1	CASSGDREWATNEKLFF	TGTGCCAGCAGTGGAGACAGGGAATGGGCAACTAATGAAAAACTGTTTTTT